Below are 21 T cell receptor beta chains sequenced from a single sample in a study of beta chain features in type 1 diabetes (dated by TCRdb to between 2017 and 2018). What the study reported, not specific to this receptor: Type 1 diabetes patients showed a moderate but significant shortening of TCRB CDR3 length in all four CD4+ subsets.

These TCRs' antigens remain unknown. Libraries were made using the immunoSEQ multiplex PCR assay. The entire amount of isolated RNA was reverse transcribed using the High Capacity cDNA Reverse Transcription Kit, so the sequenced TCRB transcripts were expressed ones. The clones in this table, taken by TCRdb from immuneACCESS, are in-frame only. Not every clone is retained; where verified, under half of the shortfall comes from an unresolved V gene, and the cause of the rest is unknown. The sample contains more than 550,000 clones, around 15% of them found a single time. 0.03% to 0.045% of the sample goes to the ten largest clones. The sample was naive CD4+ T cells from blood. This specimen's cell subset or site label, per the study, means: true naive CD4+ T cells. Receptors were obtained from a man aged 18 to 29 with type 1 diabetes.

This rearrangement joins TRBV7-2 to TRBJ2-3, with 12 nucleotides matching TRBD1. Germline loops: CDR1 SGHTA, CDR2 FQGNSA. The CDR3 runs to 15 residues. Trimming at V came to 5 bases and at J to 4 bases, leaving 4 bases not matched to a gene. The CDR3 sequence: CASSEGTGGADTQYF. As DNA, the CDR3 is TGTGCCAGCAGCGAAGGGACAGGGGGCGCAGATACGCAGTATTTT.

The chain couples TRBV2 to TRBJ2-3; weak D call: TRBD1 (5 bases). CDR1 SNHLY and CDR2 FYNNEI come from the germline V gene. CDR3 length: 12 amino acids. The germline V and J ends were trimmed by 5 bases and 6 bases, with 9 bases remaining between them. CDR3 DNA sequence: TGTGCCAGCAGTACACCAGGGGATACGCAGTATTTT. Translation: CASSTPGDTQYF.

The chain combines TRBV4-1 with TRBJ2-1; D ambiguous. The V and J ends lost 4 bases and 2 bases respectively, with 6 bases between them. Germline lookup yields CDR1 MGHRA and CDR2 YSYEKL. This CDR3 region has 13 residues. CDR3 loop: CASSRPTYNEQFF. The DNA of the CDR3 is TGCGCCAGCAGCCGCCCTACCTACAATGAGCAGTTCTTC.

This clone was detected a few times. The rearrangement uses TRBV29-1 and TRBJ2-7; 10 nucleotides match TRBD2. J lost 2 bases, V lost 4 bases, and 5 bases had no gene match. Per the germline V gene, CDR1 is SQVTM and CDR2 is ANQGSEA. CDR3 length equals 14 residues. CDR3 in DNA: TGCAGCGTTGCAGGGACTAGCGAAACCTACGAGCAGTACTTC. It yields the protein CSVAGTSETYEQYF.

The rearrangement links TRBV7-2 to TRBJ2-7; 9 bases map to TRBD2. J gave up 3 bases and V 2 bases, and 14 bases lay outside the gene matches. CDR1 and CDR2 from the germline V gene are SGHTA and FQGNSA. The CDR3 spans 18 residues. This CDR3 is CASSLREVTSGFYYEQYF. CDR3 nucleotide sequence: TGTGCCAGCAGCTTAAGGGAGGTGACTAGCGGATTCTACTACGAGCAGTACTTC.

This chain uses TRBV4-2 with TRBJ2-2; a possible D gene is TRBD2 (5 bases). This CDR3 has 15 residues. The ends were cut back, 6 bases at V and 3 bases at J, with 14 bases in the middle. CDR1 is LGHNA, CDR2 YNFKEQ, per germline. DNA for the CDR3: TGTGCCAGCAGTGATAGCCGGGGTCACACCGGGGAGCTGTTTTTT. Translated: CASSDSRGHTGELFF.

This chain uses TRBV7-3 with TRBJ1-1; no firm D call. This CDR3 is built from 14 residues. Germline assignment: CDR1 SGHTA and CDR2 FQGTGA. V lost 2 bases and J 4 bases, leaving 11 bases between the germline ends. The CDR3 sequence is CASSLGVTGTEAFF. CDR3 nucleotides: TGTGCCAGCAGCTTAGGGGTTACGGGCACTGAAGCTTTCTTT.

A few counts support this clone. The CDR3 sequence is CASSGGARNQPQHF. Written as DNA, the CDR3 is TGTGCCAGCAGTGGGGGGGCTCGGAATCAGCCCCAGCATTTT. J is TRBJ1-5 and V is TRBV2, with D possibly matching TRBD1 (6 bases). This CDR3 comprises 14 residues. CDR1 is SNHLY and CDR2 is FYNNEI in the germline V gene. V was shortened by 4 bases and J by 4 bases, with 11 bases between the two germline ends.

The rearrangement uses TRBV6-5 and TRBJ2-3; TRBD1 agrees at 7 bases. This CDR3 region has 15 residues. Trimming removed 5 bases from V and 3 bases from J; junction bases left unmatched: 8. CDR1 MNHEY and CDR2 SVGAGI come from the germline V gene. DNA of the CDR3: TGTGCCAGCAGTATACAGGGGTTCCGAACAGATACGCAGTATTTT. Protein sequence: CASSIQGFRTDTQYF.

This clone was seen more than once but under ten times. The V call is TRBV2, the J call TRBJ2-5; perhaps TRBD1 as D (6 bases). The germline V and J ends were trimmed by 6 bases and 7 bases, with 15 bases remaining between them. This CDR3 spans 13 amino acids. The germline V gene has CDR1 SNHLY and CDR2 FYNNEI. Here the CDR3 reads CASSSRGDATQYF. Here the CDR3 DNA reads TGTGCCAGCAGCTCCAGGGGAGATGCGACCCAGTACTTC.

This clone came up a few times. This rearrangement joins TRBV9 to TRBJ2-3; tentatively, D is TRBD1 (6 bases). Germline V gene lookup returns CDR1 SGDLS and CDR2 YYNGEE. V was shortened by 3 bases and J by 5 bases, with 7 bases between the two germline ends. This CDR3 is 12 amino acids long. This CDR3 reads CASSATGDTQYF. CDR3 nucleotides: TGTGCCAGCAGCGCGACAGGAGATACGCAGTATTTT.

The chain links TRBV30 to TRBJ2-7; D remains unclear. The J call may be incorrect, as the DNA end agrees better with TRBJ2-5. This CDR3 region has 12 residues. Per the germline V gene, CDR1 is GTSNPN and CDR2 is SVGIG (reference sequence). DNA for the CDR3: TGTGCCTGGAGTTCCGGGCCGGGGACCCAGTACTTC. Translated: CAWSSGPGTQYF.

Details on this clone: Mismatch with germline at one junction end may stem from a read error. V is TRBV7-7 and J is TRBJ1-4; TRBD1 might be the D (5 bases). In germline, CDR1 is SSHAT, CDR2 FNYEAQ (reference sequence). The CDR3 runs to 15 residues. The CDR3 DNA follows: TGTGCTAGCAGCCCCCTGGAAGGGACGGGTGAAAAACTGTTTTTT. It yields the protein CASSPLEGTGEKLFF.

V gene TRBV5-1 combines with J gene TRBJ1-3, with a possible D match to TRBD1 (6 bases). Trimming pared 4 bases from V and 0 bases from J, leaving 11 bases between. This CDR3 contains 15 residues. Germline V gene sequence: CDR1 SGHRS, CDR2 YFSETQ. CDR3 bases: TGCGCCAGCAGCCACGGACAGAGCTCTGGAAACACCATATATTTT. It specifies CASSHGQSSGNTIYF.

This clone was counted a few times. The genes are TRBV7-8 and TRBJ1-2; D uncertain. The CDR3 has 13 amino acids. Germline V CDR1 and CDR2: SGHVS, FQNEAQ. Between the trimmed V and J ends, which lost 1 base and 8 bases, there was a span of 11 bases. CDR3 sequence (DNA): TGTGCCAGCAGCTTAGATAAGGGTTGGGGCTACACCTTC. Translated, it gives CASSLDKGWGYTF.

This clone occurred once. This sequence joins TRBV7-2 and TRBJ2-3; the D gene could be TRBD1 or TRBD2 (5 bases each). This CDR3 is 14 amino acids long. Germline V gene lookup returns CDR1 SGHTA and CDR2 FQGNSA. V lost 7 bases to trimming and J lost 2 bases, with 13 bases between them. The DNA of the CDR3 is TGTGCCAGCAACCTGGGACCCTACACAGATACGCAGTATTTT. Amino acids: CASNLGPYTDTQYF.

J is TRBJ1-2 and V is TRBV5-4; D not certain. Germline CDR1 and CDR2: SGHNT and YYREEE (reference sequence). There are 14 residues in the CDR3. The germline V and J ends were trimmed by 5 bases and 0 bases, with 11 bases remaining between them. The CDR3 sequence is CASSLSTANYGYTF. DNA of the CDR3: TGTGCCAGCAGTCTTTCCACGGCTAACTATGGCTACACCTTC.

This clone was counted only a few times. V gene TRBV6-6 combines with J gene TRBJ2-4; no reliable D call. Per germline, CDR1 MNHNY and CDR2 SVGAGI (reference sequence). Trimming shortened V by 7 bases and J by 5 bases, and 9 bases separated the two germline ends. The length of the CDR3 is 12 residues. CDR3 coding DNA: TGTGCCAGCACCTCCGGCCAAAACATTCAGTACTTC. This gives the protein CASTSGQNIQYF.

The chain is built from TRBV7-9 and TRBJ1-5; D is perhaps TRBD1 (5 bases). V lost 2 bases and J lost 6, with 11 bases in between. The CDR3 runs 14 residues. Germline lookup yields CDR1 SEHNR and CDR2 FQNEAQ (reference sequence). CDR3 loop: CASSLSQGSQPQHF. The CDR3 nucleotides are TGTGCCAGCAGCTTATCCCAGGGTAGTCAGCCCCAGCATTTT.

A few counts support this clone. The rearrangement links TRBV18 to TRBJ2-3; D is unclear. Germline lookup yields CDR1 KGHSH and CDR2 LQKENI. V lost 3 bases and J lost 5, with 15 bases in between. This CDR3 has 15 amino acids. The CDR3 sequence: CASSPAKVRGDTQYF. The CDR3 bases are TGTGCCAGCTCACCTGCTAAGGTTAGAGGAGATACGCAGTATTTT.

The V call is TRBV15, the J call TRBJ1-3; no firm D call. Germline CDR1 LNHNV, CDR2 YYDKDF (reference sequence). Trimming removed 4 bases from V and 0 bases from J, with 7 bases in between. The CDR3 has 14 amino acids. Here the CDR3 reads CATSTYVSGNTIYF. The CDR3 DNA reads as TGTGCCACCAGCACATATGTCTCTGGAAACACCATATATTTT.